A single sample gave rise to the 29 T cell receptor beta chains below, sequenced in a study of shared clonotypes between healthy human individuals. Assay: immunoSEQ multiplex PCR; the TCRdb copy retains only in-frame clones and omits some. The table records millions of clones, 93% of them present only once. The sample was naive CD4+ T cells from PBMCs. Subset indicated: CD45RA+ positively selected. The receptors come from a man between 18 and 29 years old in good health. Some clones in this sample may be carry-over from other donors' samples.

The chain joins TRBV6-6 to TRBJ2-7; tentatively, D is TRBD1 (6 bases). Trimming removed 7 bases at V and 2 bases at J, with 12 bases between. The CDR3 spans 13 residues. The V gene's germline CDR1 is MNHNY and CDR2 SVGAGI (reference sequence). CDR3 DNA sequence: TGTGCCAGCACCTCGGACAGAACCTACGAGCAGTACTTC. Translating it yields CASTSDRTYEQYF.

This sequence joins TRBV11-2 and TRBJ2-7; D tentatively reads TRBD1 or TRBD2 (5 bases each). Germline assignment: CDR1 SGHAT and CDR2 FQNNGV. V lost 1 base, J lost 2 bases, and 21 bases lay in between. The CDR3 is made up of 18 amino acids. DNA for the CDR3: TGTGCCAGCAGCTTAGGCCGGACTTGGGGGATGTTCGCCTACGAGCAGTACTTC. Protein product: CASSLGRTWGMFAYEQYF.

The rearrangement joins TRBV10-3 to TRBJ1-2; no clear D gene. The germline V and J ends were trimmed by 2 bases and 0 bases, with 1 base remaining between them. Germline values: CDR1 ENHRY, CDR2 SYGVKD. This CDR3 has 12 amino acids. CDR3 DNA: TGTGCCATCAGTGAGGCTAACTATGGCTACACCTTC. It specifies CAISEANYGYTF.

This chain joins TRBV29-1 and TRBJ1-1, with D uncertain. The germline V and J ends were trimmed by 3 bases and 1 base, with 15 bases remaining between them. The CDR3 has 15 residues. CDR1 SQVTM and CDR2 ANQGSEA come from the germline V gene. CDR3 coding DNA: TGCAGCGTTGATCGGAGAATCGGTCCGAACACTGAAGCTTTCTTT. It codes for CSVDRRIGPNTEAFF.

J is TRBJ1-1 and V is TRBV2; 10 nucleotides match TRBD1. Germline CDR1 and CDR2: SNHLY and FYNNEI. Trimming removed 4 bases from V and 0 bases from J; junction bases left unmatched: 8. The CDR3 has 17 amino acids. The CDR3 bases are TGTGCCAGCAGTGGCCGGGACAGGGGATACCTGAACACTGAAGCTTTCTTT. Its translation: CASSGRDRGYLNTEAFF.

The CDR3 DNA sequence: TGTGCCTCCTCTTTACAGGGGGAAGAGACCCAGTACTTC. This codes for CASSLQGEETQYF. This chain links TRBV10-3 with TRBJ2-5; 8 bases match TRBD1. The CDR3 totals 13 residues. The ends lost 11 bases at V and 3 bases at J; junction bases unmatched: 8. The germline V gene encodes CDR1 ENHRY and CDR2 SYGVKD.

The chain uses TRBV4-1 and TRBJ1-4; D may be TRBD1 (5 bases). The V end lost 1 base, the J end lost 2 bases, and 23 bases lay between the germline ends. CDR1 is MGHRA, CDR2 YSYEKL, per germline. The CDR3 is 20 amino acids. The CDR3 DNA is TGCGCCAGCAGCCAAGCATACTTGGGGCTGTCACTGCGGACTAATGAAAAACTGTTTTTT. It translates to CASSQAYLGLSLRTNEKLFF.

The rearrangement joins TRBV11-3 to TRBJ2-1, with 11 bases fitting TRBD2. Unmatched junction bases numbered 5, after V lost 3 bases and J lost 7 bases. Germline CDR1 and CDR2: SGHNT and YENEEA. CDR3 length: 15 residues. The CDR3 here is CASSFRGTSGNEQFF. The CDR3 nucleotides read TGTGCCAGCAGCTTTAGGGGGACTAGCGGAAATGAGCAGTTCTTC.

The J gene is TRBJ2-3, the V gene TRBV29-1; TRBD2 agrees at 12 bases. CDR1 is SQVTM and CDR2 is ANQGSEA in the germline V gene. This CDR3 is 16 amino acids long. Trimming took 3 bases from V and 8 from J; bases not matched to a gene: 12. In DNA form, the CDR3 reads TGCAGCGTTGAGGGTCGGCTAGCGGGAGGGGTGGTTACGCAGTATTTT. Amino acid sequence: CSVEGRLAGGVVTQYF.

This sequence joins TRBV5-5 and TRBJ1-4, with 7 positions matching TRBD1. V was clipped by 7 bases and J by 6 bases; unmatched bases: 9. Germline CDR1 is SGHKS and CDR2 is YYEKEE (reference sequence). CDR3 length: 14 amino acids. The CDR3 region has the DNA TGTGCCAGCTCACTCACAGGGGCTGATGAAAAACTGTTTTTT. Encoded protein: CASSLTGADEKLFF.

CDR3 DNA: TGCAGCGTTGACATTATTGGGGAGACCCAGTACTTC. It translates to CSVDIIGETQYF. The V and J genes are TRBV29-1 and TRBJ2-5; D uncertain. With 3 bases removed from V and 5 bases from J, the gap between germline ends came to 10 bases. Germline V gives CDR1 SQVTM, CDR2 ANQGSEA. The CDR3 totals 12 residues.

The chain combines TRBV7-9 with TRBJ1-5; possibly TRBD1 for D (6 bases). V was shortened by 4 bases and J by 1 base, with 8 bases between the two germline ends. Looked up from germline, CDR1 is SEHNR and CDR2 is FQNEAQ (reference sequence). The CDR3 has 14 residues. CDR3 sequence (DNA): TGTGCCAGCAGCTCGGACAGAAGCAATCAGCCCCAGCATTTT. Protein: CASSSDRSNQPQHF.

Notes on this clone: Additional DNA sequences in this sample encode the identical CDR3. V gene TRBV29-1 combines with J gene TRBJ1-3, with TRBD1 as a possible D gene (5 bases). Germline V gene data show CDR1 as SQVTM and CDR2 as ANQGSEA. Trimming shortened V by 0 bases and J by 0 bases, and 6 bases separated the two germline ends. The CDR3 contains 14 residues. The CDR3 nucleotides are TGCAGCGTTGAAGATAGGGGCTCTGGAAACACCATATATTTT. Amino acids: CSVEDRGSGNTIYF.

Regarding this clone: The sample has other DNA sequences that encode this CDR3 too. The rearrangement uses TRBV5-1 and TRBJ2-6; no clear D. The CDR3 has 15 amino acids. CDR1 and CDR2 (germline): SGHRS, YFSETQ. Trimming took 0 bases from V and 0 from J, leaving 4 bases between them. DNA for the CDR3: TGCGCCAGCAGCTTGGGTCTCTCTGGGGCCAACGTCCTGACTTTC. Its translation: CASSLGLSGANVLTF.

This sequence joins TRBV30 and TRBJ2-2, with TRBD2 matching 7 bases. The CDR3 totals 18 residues. V was pared by 0 bases and J by 6 bases, with 16 bases of the junction left unmatched. Per the germline V gene, CDR1 is GTSNPN and CDR2 is SVGIG (reference sequence). CDR3 residues: CAWSVGLAADLGPGELFF. CDR3 nucleotide sequence: TGTGCCTGGAGTGTCGGGCTAGCGGCCGACCTAGGGCCCGGGGAGCTGTTTTTT.

With respect to this clone: Other DNA sequences in this sample translate to the same CDR3. This sequence joins TRBV5-1 and TRBJ2-1, with no clear D. CDR1 and CDR2 from the germline V gene are SGHRS and YFSETQ. Trimming pared 1 base from V and 10 bases from J, leaving 6 bases between. The CDR3 runs 11 residues. This chain's CDR3 is CASSLLTEQFF. CDR3 sequence (DNA): TGCGCCAGCAGCTTGTTGACGGAGCAGTTCTTC. Looking up the rest from reference TRBV5-1 and TRBJ2-1 gives the full variable domain: KAGVTQTPRYLIKTRGQQVTLSCSPISGHRSVSWYQQTPGQGLQFLFEYFSETQRNKGNFPGRFSGRQFSNSRSEMNVSTLELGDSALYLCASSLLTEQFFGPGTRLTVL.

The chain employs TRBV15 and TRBJ2-1; the D call may be TRBD1 or TRBD2 (6 bases each). Germline V gene sequence: CDR1 LNHNV, CDR2 YYDKDF (reference sequence). V was trimmed by 11 bases and J by 7 bases, leaving 18 bases between them. This CDR3 contains 13 residues. CDR3 sequence: CAGSKGGANEQFF. The CDR3 coding sequence is TGTGCCGGTTCTAAGGGGGGAGCAAATGAGCAGTTCTTC. Looking up the rest from reference TRBV15 and TRBJ2-1 gives the full variable domain: DAMVIQNPRYQVTQFGKPVTLSCSQTLNHNVMYWYQQKSSQAPKLLFHYYDKDFNNEADTPDNFQSRRPNTSFCFLDIRSPGLGDTAMYLCAGSKGGANEQFFGPGTRLTVL.

Comment on this clone: Other nucleotide sequences in the sample specify the same CDR3. V and J are TRBV6-1 and TRBJ2-3; 10 bases line up with TRBD2. This CDR3 comprises 13 residues. From germline, CDR1 is MNHNS and CDR2 SASEGT. Losses at the gene ends were 6 bases for V and 3 bases for J; bases not matched to a gene: 0. The CDR3 loop is CASRLAGTDTQYF. In DNA, the CDR3 is TGTGCCAGCAGACTAGCGGGAACAGATACGCAGTATTTT.

The genes are TRBV1 and TRBJ2-1; TRBD2, the table's D call, was not compared with the DNA. TRBV1 is annotated as a pseudogene. The CDR3 is 20 amino acids. The CDR3 loop reads CTSRTHPGTSGRTPYSEQFF. CDR3 DNA: TGCACCAGCAGAACACACCCCGGGACTAGCGGGAGGACACCATACAGTGAGCAGTTCTTC.

The V call is TRBV5-4, the J call TRBJ2-5; 7 bases are a match to TRBD1. Looked up from germline, CDR1 is SGHNT and CDR2 is YYREEE (reference sequence). V shed 2 bases, J shed 2 bases, and the junction held 3 bases outside the gene matches. The CDR3 runs to 14 residues. CDR3 sequence reads: CASSFRTGQETQYF. The CDR3 DNA follows: TGTGCCAGCAGCTTCCGGACAGGACAAGAGACCCAGTACTTC.

This chain links TRBV6-1 with TRBJ2-2, with 9 nucleotides matching TRBD2. Trimming removed 6 bases from V and 1 base from J; junction bases left unmatched: 3. The germline CDR1 and CDR2 sequences are MNHNS and SASEGT. This CDR3 region has 15 residues. The CDR3 DNA sequence: TGTGCCAGCAGGCAACTAGCGGGGAACACCGGGGAGCTGTTTTTT. Translating gives CASRQLAGNTGELFF.

This sequence joins TRBV5-4 and TRBJ2-1; 12 bases align to TRBD2. The CDR3 is 18 residues long. Germline CDR1 is SGHNT and CDR2 is YYREEE (reference sequence). The V segment lost 4 bases and the J segment 1 base; nucleotides outside the gene matches: 9. CDR3 in amino acids: CASSAGTSGLHSYNEQFF. The DNA for the CDR3 is TGTGCCAGCAGCGCCGGGACTAGCGGGCTGCATTCCTACAATGAGCAGTTCTTC. Drawing the rest from reference TRBV5-4 and TRBJ2-1, the complete variable domain is ETGVTQSPTHLIKTRGQQVTLRCSSQSGHNTVSWYQQALGQGPQFIFQYYREEENGRGNFPPRFSGLQFPNYSSELNVNALELDDSALYLCASSAGTSGLHSYNEQFFGPGTRLTVL.

For the CDR3, the DNA is TGTGCCAGCAGCTCGCAGACAGGCACTGAAGCTTTCTTT. Its protein is CASSSQTGTEAFF. The chain couples TRBV7-3 to TRBJ1-1, with a possible D match to TRBD1 (6 bases). The CDR3 has 13 amino acids. The ends were cut back, 4 bases at V and 4 bases at J, with 10 bases in the middle. Germline-derived CDR1 and CDR2 are SGHTA and FQGTGA.

The V gene is TRBV5-1, the J gene TRBJ1-2; D not resolved. The CDR3 covers 14 residues. Trimming left V 0 bases short and J 6 bases short, with 12 bases between. CDR1 and CDR2 from the germline V gene are SGHRS and YFSETQ. CDR3 region: CASSLGPPQDGYTF. The CDR3 DNA reads TGCGCCAGCAGCTTGGGGCCGCCCCAGGATGGCTACACCTTC.

The V gene is TRBV7-9, the J gene TRBJ2-7, with TRBD1 matching over 9 bases. From germline, CDR1 is SEHNR and CDR2 FQNEAQ (reference sequence). V gave up 5 bases and J gave up 6 bases; unmatched junction bases: 8. CDR3 length: 14 residues. CDR3 sequence (DNA): TGTGCCAGCAGCCAGGGACAGGGAGCCTCCGAGCAGTACTTC. Its protein is CASSQGQGASEQYF.

CDR3 DNA sequence: TGTGCCAGCTCTCCGGGGGTCCCTGGGGCCAACGTCCTGACTTTC. Translating gives CASSPGVPGANVLTF. The chain joins TRBV18 to TRBJ2-6; D is perhaps TRBD2 (6 bases). From germline, CDR1 is KGHSH and CDR2 LQKENI. CDR3 length: 15 residues. Trimming stripped 6 bases from V and 2 bases from J, with 11 bases between.

The chain recombines TRBV7-9 with TRBJ1-2; D unresolved. CDR1 and CDR2 (germline): SEHNR, FQNEAQ (reference sequence). The CDR3 extends over 14 amino acids. The V gene lost 1 base and the J gene lost 4 bases, with 10 bases spanning the gap. This CDR3 reads CASSLEPGPYGYTF. The DNA of the CDR3 is TGTGCCAGCAGCTTAGAACCAGGACCCTATGGCTACACCTTC.

The gene calls are TRBV5-1 and TRBJ2-7; TRBD1 is a possible D gene (6 bases). From germline, CDR1 is SGHRS and CDR2 YFSETQ. V shed 4 bases and J shed 6 bases, with 11 bases lying between them. The CDR3 is 12 amino acids. The CDR3 DNA sequence: TGCGCCAGCAGCGCAGGGACACTCGAGCAGTACTTC. Residues: CASSAGTLEQYF.

The chain joins TRBV10-3 to TRBJ2-7, with D tentatively TRBD1 (5 bases). Between the trimmed V and J ends, which lost 4 bases and 0 bases, there was a span of 7 bases. CDR3 length: 13 residues. Per germline, CDR1 ENHRY and CDR2 SYGVKD. In nucleotides, the CDR3 is TGTGCCATCAGTGTACAGGTCTCCTACGAGCAGTACTTC. This encodes CAISVQVSYEQYF.